This T cell receptor (beta chain) was sequenced for a study of blood T cell repertoires in COVID-19. Assay: immunoSEQ multiplex PCR; the TCRdb copy retains only in-frame clones and omits some. The table records 70,000 to 95,000 clones, around 80% of them present only once. Germline V gene sequence: CDR1 SGHTS, CDR2 YDEGEE. V lost 2 bases to trimming and J lost 7 bases; unmatched junction nucleotides: 5. The CDR3 loop spans 14 amino acids. What was sequenced was peripheral blood. The source is a woman aged 40 to 55 with active or convalescent COVID-19. V gene TRBV5-8 combines with J gene TRBJ2-1; 8 bases fit TRBD1. CDR3 sequence (DNA): TGTGCCAGCAGCTTAGACAGGGGAAGTAATGAGCAGTTCTTC. It encodes CASSLDRGSNEQFF.